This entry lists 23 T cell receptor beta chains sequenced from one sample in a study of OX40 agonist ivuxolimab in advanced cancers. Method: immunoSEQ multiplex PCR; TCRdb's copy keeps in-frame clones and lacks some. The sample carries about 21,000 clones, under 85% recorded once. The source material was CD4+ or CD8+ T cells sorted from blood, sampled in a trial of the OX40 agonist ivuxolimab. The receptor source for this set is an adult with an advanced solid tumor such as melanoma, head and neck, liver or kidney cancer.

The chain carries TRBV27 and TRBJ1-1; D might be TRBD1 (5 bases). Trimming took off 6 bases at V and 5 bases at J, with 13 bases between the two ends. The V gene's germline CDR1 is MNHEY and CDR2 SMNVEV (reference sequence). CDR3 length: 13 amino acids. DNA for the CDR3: TGTGCCAGCAGGGGGGGGATTCTAACTGAAGCTTTCTTT. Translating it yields CASRGGILTEAFF.

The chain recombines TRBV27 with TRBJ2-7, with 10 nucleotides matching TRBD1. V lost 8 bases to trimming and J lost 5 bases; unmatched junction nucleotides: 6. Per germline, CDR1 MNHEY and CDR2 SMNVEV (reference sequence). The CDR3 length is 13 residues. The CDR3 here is CASGRDRGNEQYF. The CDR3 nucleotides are TGTGCCAGCGGCCGGGACAGGGGTAACGAGCAGTACTTC.

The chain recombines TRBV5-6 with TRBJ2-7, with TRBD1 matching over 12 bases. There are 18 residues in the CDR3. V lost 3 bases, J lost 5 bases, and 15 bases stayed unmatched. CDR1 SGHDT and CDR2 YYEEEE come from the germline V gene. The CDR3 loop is CASSSLFWSGTGGHEQYF. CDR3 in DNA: TGTGCCAGCAGCTCGCTGTTTTGGAGCGGGACAGGGGGCCACGAGCAGTACTTC.

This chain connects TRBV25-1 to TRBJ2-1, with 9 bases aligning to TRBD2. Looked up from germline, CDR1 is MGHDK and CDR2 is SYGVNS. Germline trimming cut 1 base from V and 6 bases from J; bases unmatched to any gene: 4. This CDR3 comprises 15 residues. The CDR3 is CASSESSSGINEQFF. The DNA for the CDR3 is TGTGCCAGCAGTGAATCGTCTAGCGGGATCAATGAGCAGTTCTTC.

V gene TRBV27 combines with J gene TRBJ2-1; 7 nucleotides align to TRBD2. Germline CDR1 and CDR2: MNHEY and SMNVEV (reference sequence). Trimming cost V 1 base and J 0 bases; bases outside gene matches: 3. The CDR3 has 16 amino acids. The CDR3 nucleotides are TGTGCCAGCAGTTTATTCTCGGGGGGCTCCTACAATGAGCAGTTCTTC. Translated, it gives CASSLFSGGSYNEQFF.

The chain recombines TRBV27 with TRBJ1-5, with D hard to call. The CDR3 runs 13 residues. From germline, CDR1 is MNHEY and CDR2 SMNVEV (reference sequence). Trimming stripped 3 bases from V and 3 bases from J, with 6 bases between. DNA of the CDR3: TGTGCCAGCAGTTTCGCGAACAATCAGCCCCAGCATTTT. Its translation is CASSFANNQPQHF.

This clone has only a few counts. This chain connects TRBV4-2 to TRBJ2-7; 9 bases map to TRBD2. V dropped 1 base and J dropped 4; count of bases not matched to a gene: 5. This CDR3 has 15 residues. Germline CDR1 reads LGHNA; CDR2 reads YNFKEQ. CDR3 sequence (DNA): TGTGCCAGCAGCCAAGGCAATAGCGGGAGTTACGAGCAGTACTTC. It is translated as CASSQGNSGSYEQYF.

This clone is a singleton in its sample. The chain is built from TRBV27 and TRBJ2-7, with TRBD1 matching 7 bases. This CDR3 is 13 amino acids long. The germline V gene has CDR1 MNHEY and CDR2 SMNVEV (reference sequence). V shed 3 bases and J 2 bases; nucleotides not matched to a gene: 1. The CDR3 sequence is CASSLGTAYEQYF. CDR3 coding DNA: TGTGCCAGCAGTTTGGGGACAGCCTACGAGCAGTACTTC.

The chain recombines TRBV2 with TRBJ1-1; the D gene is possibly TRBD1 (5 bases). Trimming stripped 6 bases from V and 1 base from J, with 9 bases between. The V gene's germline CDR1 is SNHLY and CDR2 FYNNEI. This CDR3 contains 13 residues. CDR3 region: CASSYRPNTEAFF. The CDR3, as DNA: TGTGCCAGCAGCTACAGGCCGAACACTGAAGCTTTCTTT.

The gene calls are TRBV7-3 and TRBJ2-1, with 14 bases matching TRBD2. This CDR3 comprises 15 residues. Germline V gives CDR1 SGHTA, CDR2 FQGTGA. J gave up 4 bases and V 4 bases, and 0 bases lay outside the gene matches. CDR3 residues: CASSWTSGGYNEQFF. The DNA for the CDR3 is TGTGCCAGCAGCTGGACTAGCGGGGGGTACAATGAGCAGTTCTTC.

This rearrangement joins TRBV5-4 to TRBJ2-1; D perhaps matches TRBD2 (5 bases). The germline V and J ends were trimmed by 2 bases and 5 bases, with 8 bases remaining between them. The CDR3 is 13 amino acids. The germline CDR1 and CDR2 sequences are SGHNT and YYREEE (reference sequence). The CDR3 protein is CASSLDYNNEQFF. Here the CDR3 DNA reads TGTGCCAGCAGCTTAGACTACAACAATGAGCAGTTCTTC.

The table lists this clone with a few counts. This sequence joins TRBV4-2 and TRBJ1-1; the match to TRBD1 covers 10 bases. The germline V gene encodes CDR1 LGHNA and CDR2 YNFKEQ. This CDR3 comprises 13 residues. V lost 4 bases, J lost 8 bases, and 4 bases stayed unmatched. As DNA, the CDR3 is TGTGCCAGCAGCCCGACAGGGGGCCGGGAAGCTTTCTTT. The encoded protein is CASSPTGGREAFF.

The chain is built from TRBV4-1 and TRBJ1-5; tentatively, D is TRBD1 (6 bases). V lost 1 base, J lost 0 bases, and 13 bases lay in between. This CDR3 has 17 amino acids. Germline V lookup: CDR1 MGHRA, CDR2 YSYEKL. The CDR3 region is CASSQGDTVYSNQPQHF. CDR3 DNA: TGCGCCAGCAGCCAAGGGGACACCGTTTATAGCAATCAGCCCCAGCATTTT.

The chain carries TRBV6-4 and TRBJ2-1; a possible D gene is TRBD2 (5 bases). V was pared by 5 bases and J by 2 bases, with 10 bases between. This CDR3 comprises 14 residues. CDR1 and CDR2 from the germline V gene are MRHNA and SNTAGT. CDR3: CASSPRRAYNEQFF. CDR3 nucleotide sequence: TGTGCCAGCAGTCCCCGGCGGGCCTACAATGAGCAGTTCTTC.

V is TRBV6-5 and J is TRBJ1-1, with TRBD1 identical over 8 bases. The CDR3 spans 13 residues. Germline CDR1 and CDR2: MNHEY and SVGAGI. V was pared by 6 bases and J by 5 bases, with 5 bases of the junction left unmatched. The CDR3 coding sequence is TGTGCCAGCAGACGAACAGGGGGGACTGAAGCTTTCTTT. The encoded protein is CASRRTGGTEAFF.

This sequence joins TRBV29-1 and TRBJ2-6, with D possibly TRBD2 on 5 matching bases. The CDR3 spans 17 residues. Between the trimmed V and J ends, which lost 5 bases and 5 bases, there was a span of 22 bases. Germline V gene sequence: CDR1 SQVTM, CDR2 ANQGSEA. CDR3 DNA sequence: TGCAGCGTTACCAAGCGACTAATACAAAGTCGGGCCAACGTCCTGACTTTC. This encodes CSVTKRLIQSRANVLTF. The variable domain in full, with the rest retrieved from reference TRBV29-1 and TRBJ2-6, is SAVISQKPSRDICQRGTSLTIQCQVDSQVTMMFWYRQQPGQSLTLIATANQGSEATYESGFVIDKFPISRPNLTFSTLTVSNMSPEDSSIYLCSVTKRLIQSRANVLTFGAGSRLTVL.

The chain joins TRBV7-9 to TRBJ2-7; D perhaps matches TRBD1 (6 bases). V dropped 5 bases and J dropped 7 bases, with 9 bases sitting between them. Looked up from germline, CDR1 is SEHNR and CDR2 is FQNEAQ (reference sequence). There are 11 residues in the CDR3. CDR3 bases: TGTGCCAGCAGCCTAGGGACAGAGCAGTACTTC. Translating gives CASSLGTEQYF.

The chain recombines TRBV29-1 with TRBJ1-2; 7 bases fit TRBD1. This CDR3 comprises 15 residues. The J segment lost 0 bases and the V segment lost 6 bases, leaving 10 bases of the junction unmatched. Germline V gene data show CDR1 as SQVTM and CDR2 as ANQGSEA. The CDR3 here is CSVISHRGANYGYTF. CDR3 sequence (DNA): TGCAGCGTCATATCCCACAGGGGCGCTAACTATGGCTACACCTTC.

CDR3 nucleotide sequence: TGTGCCAGCAGCTTAGATGGTGAAGCTTTCTTT. Translated: CASSLDGEAFF. This sequence joins TRBV13 and TRBJ1-1; D not resolved. The CDR3 length is 11 residues. The V gene's germline CDR1 is PRHDT and CDR2 FYEKMQ (reference sequence). The ends were cut back, 1 base at V and 7 bases at J, with 4 bases in the middle.

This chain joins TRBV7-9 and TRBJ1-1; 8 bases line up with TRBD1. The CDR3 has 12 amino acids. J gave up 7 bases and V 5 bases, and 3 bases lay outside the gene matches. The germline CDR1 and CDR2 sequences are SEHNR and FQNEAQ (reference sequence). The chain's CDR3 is CASSPDRGEAFF. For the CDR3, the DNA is TGTGCCAGCAGCCCAGACAGGGGTGAAGCTTTCTTT.

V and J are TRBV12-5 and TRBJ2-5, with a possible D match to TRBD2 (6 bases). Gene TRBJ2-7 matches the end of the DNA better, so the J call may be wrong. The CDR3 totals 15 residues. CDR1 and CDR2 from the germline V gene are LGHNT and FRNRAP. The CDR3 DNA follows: TGTGCTAGTGGTTCCCCCGGAGGGCTTACCTACGAGCAGTACTTC. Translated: CASGSPGGLTYEQYF.

CDR3 nucleotides: TGTGCCAGCAGCCCAGTGGGGGCAGAGCTCGGGCAGTACTTC. Encoded protein: CASSPVGAELGQYF. V usage is TRBV7-8 and J usage is TRBJ2-7; maybe TRBD1 (6 bases). The V gene's germline CDR1 is SGHVS and CDR2 FQNEAQ. V was trimmed by 5 bases and J by 9 bases, leaving 20 bases between them. The CDR3 has 14 residues.

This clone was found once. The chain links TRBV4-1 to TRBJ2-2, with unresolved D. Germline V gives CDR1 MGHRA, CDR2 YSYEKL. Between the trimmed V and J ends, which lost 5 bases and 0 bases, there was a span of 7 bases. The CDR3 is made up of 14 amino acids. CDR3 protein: CASSYRANTGELFF. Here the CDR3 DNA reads TGCGCCAGCAGCTATCGGGCGAACACCGGGGAGCTGTTTTTT.